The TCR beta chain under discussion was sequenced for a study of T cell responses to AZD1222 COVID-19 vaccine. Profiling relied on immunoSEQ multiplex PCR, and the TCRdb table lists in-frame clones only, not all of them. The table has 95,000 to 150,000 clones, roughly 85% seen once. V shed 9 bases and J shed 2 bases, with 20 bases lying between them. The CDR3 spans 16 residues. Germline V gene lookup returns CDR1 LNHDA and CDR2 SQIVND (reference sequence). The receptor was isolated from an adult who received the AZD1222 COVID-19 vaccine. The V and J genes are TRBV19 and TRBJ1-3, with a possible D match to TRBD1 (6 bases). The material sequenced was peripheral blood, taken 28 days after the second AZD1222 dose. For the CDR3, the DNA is TGTGCCAGGACGCGGTCCGGGACAATGACTGGAAACACCATATATTTT. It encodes CARTRSGTMTGNTIYF. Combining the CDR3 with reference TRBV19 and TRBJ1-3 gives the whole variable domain DGGITQSPKYLFRKEGQNVTLSCEQNLNHDAMYWYRQDPGQGLRLIYYSQIVNDFQKGDIAEGYSVSREKKESFPLTVTSAQKNPTAFYLCARTRSGTMTGNTIYFGEGSWLTVV.